The 14 T cell receptor beta chains below were found in one sample sequenced in a study of neurological immune-mediated disorders. TCRdb processed the 5' RACE reads anew with MiXCR; each CDR3 protein has one entry. This table holds around 78,000 distinct CDR3 sequences, under 20% found once. Sequenced material: PBMCs. Receptors were obtained from a woman aged 40 to 50 in good health.

This clonotype was seen repeatedly, ten times or more. J is TRBJ2-5 and V is TRBV10-3; the match to TRBD2 covers 10 bases. Germline trimming cut 3 bases from V and 4 bases from J; bases unmatched to any gene: 5. Looked up from germline, CDR1 is ENHRY and CDR2 is SYGVKD. This CDR3 comprises 15 residues. The chain's CDR3 is CAISESAGGPETQYF. CDR3 DNA: TGTGCCATCAGTGAATCAGCGGGGGGGCCAGAGACCCAGTACTTC.

The table lists this clonotype with many counts. The chain combines TRBV7-2 with TRBJ2-7; D could derive from TRBD1 or TRBD2 (6 bases each). Germline-derived CDR1 and CDR2 are SGHTA and FQGNSA. CDR3 length equals 16 residues. V shed 4 bases and J shed 6 bases, with 22 bases lying between them. The CDR3 here is CASSWGRGAGGGEQYV. CDR3 in DNA: TGTGCCAGCAGCTGGGGGCGGGGAGCCGGGGGAGGCGAGCAGTACGTC.

The chain's CDR3 is CAISPVGGTNEKLFF. DNA of the CDR3: TGTGCCATCAGTCCAGTCGGGGGGACTAATGAAAAACTGTTTTTT. The chain couples TRBV10-3 to TRBJ1-4, with a weak D call TRBD1 (5 bases). With 5 bases removed from V and 2 bases from J, the gap between germline ends came to 12 bases. The germline V gene has CDR1 ENHRY and CDR2 SYGVKD. CDR3 length: 15 amino acids.

At least ten counts were recorded for this clonotype. This chain links TRBV28 with TRBJ2-1; no clear D gene. Per germline, CDR1 MDHEN and CDR2 SYDVKM. The germline V and J ends were trimmed by 6 bases and 3 bases, with 18 bases remaining between them. The CDR3 runs 16 residues. The CDR3 reads CASRHMDPSNYNEQFF. The CDR3 coding sequence is TGTGCCAGCAGACATATGGACCCTTCCAACTACAATGAGCAGTTCTTC.

This clonotype was counted many times. The chain carries TRBV12-3 or TRBV12-4 and TRBJ2-1; 7 nucleotides match TRBD1. The CDR3 covers 14 residues. The junction had 4 bases not matched to a gene; V was cut back by 5 bases and J by 3 bases. For the CDR3, the DNA is TGTGCCAGCAGTCCAAGGACAGGCTACAATGAGCAGTTCTTC. This encodes CASSPRTGYNEQFF.

The V call is TRBV20-1, the J call TRBJ2-7; 8 bases agree with TRBD2. The germline gives CDR1 DFQATT, CDR2 SNEGSKA (reference sequence). This CDR3 spans 15 amino acids. J gave up 2 bases and V 6 bases, and 12 bases lay outside the gene matches. CDR3 loop: CSARSSAGGPYEQYF. The CDR3 nucleotides are TGCAGTGCCCGTAGTTCGGCGGGAGGTCCCTACGAGCAGTACTTC.

The rearrangement joins TRBV20-1 to TRBJ2-1, with D perhaps matching TRBD1 (6 bases). Germline CDR1 is DFQATT and CDR2 is SNEGSKA (reference sequence). The CDR3 covers 14 residues. Deletions cut 5 bases from V and 5 bases from J, with 16 bases between. The DNA for the CDR3 is TGCAGTGCTTCAACAGGGTACTGGGACAATGAGCAGTTCTTC. The encoded protein is CSASTGYWDNEQFF.

This clonotype was counted between two and nine times. This chain connects TRBV20-1 to TRBJ1-1; 8 bases are a match to TRBD1. The CDR3 extends over 17 amino acids. V gave up 0 bases and J gave up 4 bases; unmatched junction bases: 13. Germline CDR1 DFQATT, CDR2 SNEGSKA (reference sequence). The CDR3 spells CSARDRSRTGRPTEAFF. In nucleotides, the CDR3 is TGCAGTGCTAGAGATCGAAGCAGGACAGGGCGTCCCACTGAAGCTTTCTTT.

This clonotype was observed at least ten times. V usage is TRBV6-2 or TRBV6-3 and J usage is TRBJ2-1; 8 nucleotides match TRBD1. CDR3 length: 15 amino acids. With 6 bases clipped from V and 2 bases from J, the junction kept 6 bases outside the gene matches. Germline V lookup: CDR1 MNHEY, CDR2 SVGEGT. For the CDR3, the DNA is TGTGCCAGCAGATCCCTCAGGGGGCCCTACAATGAGCAGTTCTTC. This translates into CASRSLRGPYNEQFF.

This clonotype was counted ten times or more. The V gene is TRBV6-2 or TRBV6-3, the J gene TRBJ1-1; no definite D call. Germline V CDR1 and CDR2: MNHEY, SVGEGT. The V gene lost 2 bases and the J gene lost 5 bases, with 6 bases spanning the gap. The length of the CDR3 is 12 residues. CDR3 amino acids: CASSYQSTEAFF. CDR3 nucleotide sequence: TGTGCCAGCAGTTACCAGAGTACTGAAGCTTTCTTT.

As to this clonotype: A much larger clone sits a single nucleotide away, making a read error possible. The chain is built from TRBV7-2 and TRBJ1-6; D remains unclear. Germline V gene sequence: CDR1 SGHTA, CDR2 FQGNSA. The CDR3 consists of 14 residues. The CDR3 DNA is TGTGCCAGCAGCTTAGGCCGGGGTAATTCATCCCTCCACTTT. Its translation: CASSLGRGNSSLHF.

This clonotype was counted ten times or more. V is TRBV3-1 and J is TRBJ2-5; the D is unclear. Germline V lookup: CDR1 LGHDT, CDR2 YNNKEL (reference sequence). This CDR3 has 12 amino acids. The V gene lost 4 bases and the J gene lost 5 bases, with 8 bases spanning the gap. The DNA of the CDR3 is TGTGCCAGCAGCCCTCGGCGGGAGACCCAGTACTTC. The encoded protein is CASSPRRETQYF.

Many counts were recorded for this clonotype. The rearrangement joins TRBV5-1 to TRBJ1-1, with 7 bases aligning to TRBD1. The V gene's germline CDR1 is SGHRS and CDR2 YFSETQ. The CDR3 covers 18 residues. With 4 bases clipped from V and 0 bases from J, the junction kept 15 bases outside the gene matches. In DNA, the CDR3 is TGCGCCAGCAGCCGGAACCGACAGGGAGGTGGTGTGAACACTGAAGCTTTCTTT. Translation: CASSRNRQGGGVNTEAFF. Full variable domain (remainder filled in from reference TRBV5-1 and TRBJ1-1): KAGVTQTPRYLIKTRGQQVTLSCSPISGHRSVSWYQQTPGQGLQFLFEYFSETQRNKGNFPGRFSGRQFSNSRSEMNVSTLELGDSALYLCASSRNRQGGGVNTEAFFGQGTRLTVV.

The rearrangement links TRBV7-9 to TRBJ2-7; no firm D call. Per the germline V gene, CDR1 is SEHNR and CDR2 is FQNEAQ (reference sequence). V lost 2 bases and J 6 bases, leaving 5 bases between the germline ends. The length of the CDR3 is 11 residues. The CDR3 nucleotides read TGTGCCAGCAGCTTAAGTTTCGAGCAGTACTTC. Translating it yields CASSLSFEQYF.